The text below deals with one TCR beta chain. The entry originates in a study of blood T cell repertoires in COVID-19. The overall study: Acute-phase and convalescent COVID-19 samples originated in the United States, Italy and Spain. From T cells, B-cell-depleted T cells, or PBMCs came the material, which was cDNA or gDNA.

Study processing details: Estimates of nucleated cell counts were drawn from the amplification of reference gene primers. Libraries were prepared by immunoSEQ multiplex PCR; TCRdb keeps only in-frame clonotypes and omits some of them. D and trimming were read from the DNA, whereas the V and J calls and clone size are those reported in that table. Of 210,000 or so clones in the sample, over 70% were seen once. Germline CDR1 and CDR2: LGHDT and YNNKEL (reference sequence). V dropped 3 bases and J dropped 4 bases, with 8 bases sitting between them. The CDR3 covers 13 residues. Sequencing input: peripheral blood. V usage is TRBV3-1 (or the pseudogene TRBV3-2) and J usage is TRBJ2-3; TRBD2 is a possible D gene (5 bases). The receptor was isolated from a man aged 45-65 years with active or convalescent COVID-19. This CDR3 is CASSHGVPDTQYF. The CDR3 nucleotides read TGTGCCAGCAGCCACGGGGTTCCAGATACGCAGTATTTT.